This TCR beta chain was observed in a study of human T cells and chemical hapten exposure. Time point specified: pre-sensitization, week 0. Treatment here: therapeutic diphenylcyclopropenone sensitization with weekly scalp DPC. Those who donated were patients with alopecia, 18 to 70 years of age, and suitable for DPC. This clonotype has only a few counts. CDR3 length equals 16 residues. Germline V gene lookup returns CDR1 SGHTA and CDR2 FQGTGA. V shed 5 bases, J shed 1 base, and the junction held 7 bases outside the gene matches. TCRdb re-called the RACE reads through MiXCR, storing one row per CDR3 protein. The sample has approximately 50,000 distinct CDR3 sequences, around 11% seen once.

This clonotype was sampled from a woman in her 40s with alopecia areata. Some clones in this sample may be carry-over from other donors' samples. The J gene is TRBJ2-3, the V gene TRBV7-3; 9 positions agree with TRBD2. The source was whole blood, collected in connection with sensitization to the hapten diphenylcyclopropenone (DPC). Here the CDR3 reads CASSKLSGGGTDTQYF. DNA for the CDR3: TGTGCCAGCAGCAAACTTAGCGGGGGCGGCACAGATACGCAGTATTTT.